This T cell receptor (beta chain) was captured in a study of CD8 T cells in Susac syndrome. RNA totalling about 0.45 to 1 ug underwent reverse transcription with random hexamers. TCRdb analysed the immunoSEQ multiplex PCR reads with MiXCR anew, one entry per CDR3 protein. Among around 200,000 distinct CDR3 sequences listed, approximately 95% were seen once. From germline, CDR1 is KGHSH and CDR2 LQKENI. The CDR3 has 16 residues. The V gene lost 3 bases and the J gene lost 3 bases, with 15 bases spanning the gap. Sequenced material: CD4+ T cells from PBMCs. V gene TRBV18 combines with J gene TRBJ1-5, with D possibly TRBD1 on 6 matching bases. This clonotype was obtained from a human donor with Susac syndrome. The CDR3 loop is CASSPYGGAANQPQHF. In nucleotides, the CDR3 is TGTGCCAGCTCACCCTATGGGGGGGCGGCCAATCAGCCCCAGCATTTT.